This record looks at one TCR beta chain sequence and its context. This specimen belongs to a study of cytomegalovirus exposure and HLA in healthy donors. Germline V CDR1 and CDR2: MDHEN, SYDVKM. The CDR3 totals 13 residues. The V and J ends lost 6 bases and 6 bases respectively, with 12 bases between them. Sequenced by immunoSEQ multiplex PCR; TCRdb stores in-frame clones only, minus some. Of 150,000 or so clones detected, about 94% appear once; the ten largest clones hold 1.5% to 2%. The rearrangement joins TRBV28 to TRBJ2-1; D might be TRBD1 (6 bases). This receptor was taken from a man aged 18 to 35 in good health and CMV-seropositive. The source material was PBMCs. CDR3: CASSSGHLNEQFF. In DNA form, the CDR3 reads TGTGCCAGCAGCTCGGGACACCTCAATGAGCAGTTCTTC.